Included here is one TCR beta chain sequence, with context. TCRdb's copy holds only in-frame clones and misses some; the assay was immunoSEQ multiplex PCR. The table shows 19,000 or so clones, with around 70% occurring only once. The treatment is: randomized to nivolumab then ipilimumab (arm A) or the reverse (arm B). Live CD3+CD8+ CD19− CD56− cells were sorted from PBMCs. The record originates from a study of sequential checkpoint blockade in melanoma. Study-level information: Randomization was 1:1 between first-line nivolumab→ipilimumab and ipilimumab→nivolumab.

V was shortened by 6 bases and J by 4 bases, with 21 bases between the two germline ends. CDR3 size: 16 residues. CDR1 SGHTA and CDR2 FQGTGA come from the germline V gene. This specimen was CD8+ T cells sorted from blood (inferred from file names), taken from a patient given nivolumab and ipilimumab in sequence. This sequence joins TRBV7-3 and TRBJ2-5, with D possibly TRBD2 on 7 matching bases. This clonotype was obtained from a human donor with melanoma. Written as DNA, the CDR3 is TGTGCCAGCAGTCGCGAAGGGGGGGTAGTGGGAGAGACCCAGTACTTC. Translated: CASSREGGVVGETQYF.